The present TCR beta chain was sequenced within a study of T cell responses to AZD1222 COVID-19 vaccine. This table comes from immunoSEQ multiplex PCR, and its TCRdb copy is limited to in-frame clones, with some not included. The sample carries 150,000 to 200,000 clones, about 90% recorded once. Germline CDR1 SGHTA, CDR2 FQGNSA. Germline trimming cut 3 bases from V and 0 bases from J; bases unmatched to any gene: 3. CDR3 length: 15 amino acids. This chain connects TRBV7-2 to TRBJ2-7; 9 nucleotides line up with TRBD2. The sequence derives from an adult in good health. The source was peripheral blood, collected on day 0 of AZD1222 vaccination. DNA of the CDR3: TGTGCCAGCAGCTTTAGCGGGGGTTTCTCCTACGAGCAGTACTTC. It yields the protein CASSFSGGFSYEQYF.